This T cell receptor beta chain was observed in a study of T cells expressing NK-cell markers. Study findings and constraints: Six or seven donors had dominant NKG2C+ clonotypes that comprised about 1.0-7.5% of their CD8+ T cells.

A note on this clonotype: Its antigen remains unidentified.

TCRdb reprocessed the 5' RACE reads, with one entry per CDR3 protein and no DNA. This table lists about 390,000 distinct CDR3 sequences. This CDR3 region has 11 residues. This chain uses TRBV12-3 or TRBV12-4 with TRBJ1-4. Specimen: blood T cells: a sorted CD56 or NKG2C T cell subset, CD4+ or CD8+ T cells, or bulk PBMC T cells (not recorded which). This clonotype was sampled from a woman aged 50 to 65 in good health. The CDR3 here is CASSLGEKLFF.